This T cell receptor (beta chain) is drawn from a study of cytomegalovirus exposure and HLA in healthy donors. The PCR ran on 60 Vbeta and 13 Jbeta primers. Profiled with immunoSEQ multiplex PCR; TCRdb holds only in-frame clones, not every one. The sample has approximately 150,000 clones, roughly two thirds seen once. This clone was detected a few times. The source is a woman in her 30s in good health and CMV-seronegative. Sequences were obtained from PBMCs.

This CDR3 is CASSLMNTEAFF. The CDR3 DNA reads TGTGCCAGCAGCCTCATGAACACTGAAGCTTTCTTT. The chain employs TRBV14 and TRBJ1-1, with no clear D. The V end was cut by 4 bases, the J end by 0 bases, with 3 bases between. Germline assignment: CDR1 SGHDN and CDR2 FVKESK. CDR3 size: 12 residues.